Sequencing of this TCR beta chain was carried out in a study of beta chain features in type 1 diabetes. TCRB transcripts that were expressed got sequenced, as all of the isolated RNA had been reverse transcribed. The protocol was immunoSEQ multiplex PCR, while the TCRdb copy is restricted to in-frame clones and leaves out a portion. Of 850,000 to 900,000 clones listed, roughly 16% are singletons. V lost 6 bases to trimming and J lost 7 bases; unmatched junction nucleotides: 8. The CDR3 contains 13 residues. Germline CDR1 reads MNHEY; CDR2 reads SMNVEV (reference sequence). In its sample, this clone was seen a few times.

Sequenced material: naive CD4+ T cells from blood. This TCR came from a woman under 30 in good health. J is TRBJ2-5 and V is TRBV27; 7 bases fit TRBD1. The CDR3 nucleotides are TGTGCCAGCAGGAGACAGGGACCTGGGACCCAGTACTTC. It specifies CASRRQGPGTQYF.